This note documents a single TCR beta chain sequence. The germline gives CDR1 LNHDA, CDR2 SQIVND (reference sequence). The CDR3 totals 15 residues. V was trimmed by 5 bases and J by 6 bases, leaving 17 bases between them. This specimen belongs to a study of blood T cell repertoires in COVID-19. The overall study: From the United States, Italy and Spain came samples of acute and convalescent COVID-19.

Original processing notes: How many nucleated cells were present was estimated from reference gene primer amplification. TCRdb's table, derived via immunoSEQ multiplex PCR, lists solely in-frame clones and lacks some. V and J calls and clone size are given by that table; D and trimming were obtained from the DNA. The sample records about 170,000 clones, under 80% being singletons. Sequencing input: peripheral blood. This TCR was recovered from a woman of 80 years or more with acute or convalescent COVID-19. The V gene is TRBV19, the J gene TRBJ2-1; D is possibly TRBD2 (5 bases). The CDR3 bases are TGTGCCAGTAGTCCCCTTGCATATAGCGCCAATGAGCAGTTCTTC. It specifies CASSPLAYSANEQFF.